The clone carrying this T cell receptor beta chain showed up just a few times. TCRdb redid the calling of the 5' RACE reads with MiXCR, one entry per CDR3 protein. Among roughly 58,000 distinct CDR3 sequences, under 7.5% were seen once, and the ten largest hold 3% to 4.5%. The sample originates from a study of early T cells in non-severe SARS-CoV-2 infection. Germline V gene data show CDR1 as MDHEN and CDR2 as SYDVKM. The CDR3 is 15 residues long. The V and J ends lost 2 bases and 1 base respectively, with 9 bases between them. The source material was whole blood. The chain carries TRBV28 and TRBJ2-1; tentative D call: TRBD1 (5 bases). This TCR was recovered from an adult who was a healthcare worker with PCR-confirmed SARS-CoV-2 infection or an uninfected control (not recorded which). CDR3 bases: TGTGCCAGCAGTTTAAGGGGCCGTTCCTACAATGAGCAGTTCTTC. It yields the protein CASSLRGRSYNEQFF. The whole variable domain, remainder taken from reference TRBV28 and TRBJ2-1, is DVKVTQSSRYLVKRTGEKVFLECVQDMDHENMFWYRQDPGLGLRLIYFSYDVKMKEKGDIPEGYSVSREKKERFSLILESASTNQTSMYLCASSLRGRSYNEQFFGPGTRLTVL.